These T cell receptor beta chains were read from a single sample in a study of blood T cell repertoires in COVID-19. Measured with immunoSEQ multiplex PCR; TCRdb has only the in-frame clones, and not every one. Among about 60,000 clones listed, around 85% were seen once. The sequenced material came from peripheral blood. These receptors all come from a human donor in a cohort sampled during active COVID-19. The CDR3 runs from the conserved cysteine through the conserved F or W. D genes are given only for firm matches. A clone size is listed for some rows: how often the clone was seen (once, few, many), or a class if it is expanded.

CDR3nt,CDR3aa,d_gene,j_gene,v_gene,abundance
TGTGCCAGTCTACGAATGAACACTGAAGCTTTCTTT,CASLRMNTEAFF,.,TRBJ1-1,TRBV6-5,.
TGCGCCAGCAGGTCCGGGACAGAAGATTTCTATGGCTACACCTTC,CASRSGTEDFYGYTF,TRBD1,TRBJ1-2,TRBV10-2,.
TGTGCCAGCAGTTTGTTAGACACCGGGGAGCTGTTTTTT,CASSLLDTGELFF,.,TRBJ2-2,TRBV12-3/TRBV12-4,.
TGTGCCAGCAGCTCGACAGGGCTGGGCTATGGCTACACCTTC,CASSSTGLGYGYTF,TRBD1,TRBJ1-2,TRBV5-4,.
TGTGCCAGCAGCTTCTTTGTGCTAGCTGACACCGGGGAGCTGTTTTTT,CASSFFVLADTGELFF,.,TRBJ2-2,TRBV7-2,.
TGTGCCACCAGTGATTTGCGGGGGGACCGTGAGACCCAGTACTTC,CATSDLRGDRETQYF,TRBD2,TRBJ2-5,TRBV24-1,.
TGTGCCAGCTTACAGGGAGTCACTGAAGCTTTCTTT,CASLQGVTEAFF,.,TRBJ1-1,TRBV2,few
TGTGCCAGCAGCTTACCAGGGTTTTACGAGCAGTACTTC,CASSLPGFYEQYF,.,TRBJ2-7,TRBV7-9,few
TGTGCCAGCAGCCCAGGGGGCCGGGAGACCCAGTACTTC,CASSPGGRETQYF,TRBD1,TRBJ2-5,TRBV11-2,.
TGTGCCAGTAGTATATCGGGACAGGCGGCAGATACGCAGTATTTT,CASSISGQAADTQYF,TRBD1,TRBJ2-3,TRBV19,.
TGTGCCACCAGCACAACACCGGGAATGCGCCAGCCCCAGCATTTT,CATSTTPGMRQPQHF,.,TRBJ1-5,TRBV15,.
TGTGCCAGCAGCGTAGGTGGTCGGGAGACCCAGTACTTC,CASSVGGRETQYF,.,TRBJ2-5,TRBV9,.
TGTGCCAGCGGGGGGGGAAATGAAAAACTGTTTTTT,CASGGGNEKLFF,.,TRBJ1-4,TRBV3-1/TRBV3-2,.
TGTGCCAGCAGACTCATAGCGGGGGGATCCTACAATGAGCAGTTCTTC,CASRLIAGGSYNEQFF,TRBD2,TRBJ2-1,TRBV11-2,.
TGTGCCAGCAGCTTAGTAAATGAAGCTTTCTTT,CASSLVNEAFF,.,TRBJ1-1,TRBV13,.
TGTGCCAGCAGTTACCGCGGACAGGGTTCTGAAGCTTTCTTT,CASSYRGQGSEAFF,TRBD1,TRBJ1-1,TRBV6-5,.